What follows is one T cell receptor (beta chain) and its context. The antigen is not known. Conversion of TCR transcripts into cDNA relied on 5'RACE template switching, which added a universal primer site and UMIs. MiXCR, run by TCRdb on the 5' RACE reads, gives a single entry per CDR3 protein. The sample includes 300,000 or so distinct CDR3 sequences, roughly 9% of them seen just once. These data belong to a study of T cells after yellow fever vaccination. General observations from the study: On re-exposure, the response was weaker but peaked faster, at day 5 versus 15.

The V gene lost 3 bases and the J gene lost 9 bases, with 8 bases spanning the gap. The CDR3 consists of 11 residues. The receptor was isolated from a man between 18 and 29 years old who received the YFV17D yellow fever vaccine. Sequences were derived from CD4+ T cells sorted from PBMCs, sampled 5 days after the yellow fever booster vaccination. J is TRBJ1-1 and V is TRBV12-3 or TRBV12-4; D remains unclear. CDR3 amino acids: CASSFGGKAFF. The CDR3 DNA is TGTGCCAGCAGTTTCGGTGGAAAAGCTTTCTTT.